These 7 T cell receptor beta chains originate from one sample sequenced in a study of cytotoxic CD8 clonotypes in ibrutinib-treated CLL. The assay was immunoSEQ multiplex PCR, and TCRdb's table has in-frame clones only and misses some. The data hold about 120,000 clones, with 55% to 75% observed a single time. The material was PBMCs, obtained after 24 months of ibrutinib treatment. The receptors here all came from a human donor with chronic lymphocytic leukemia.

This chain uses TRBV5-1 with TRBJ1-1; no clear D gene. The V and J ends lost 4 bases and 1 base respectively, with 5 bases between them. The CDR3 totals 12 residues. CDR1 is SGHRS and CDR2 is YFSETQ in the germline V gene. In DNA form, the CDR3 reads TGCGCCAGCAGCGATGAGAACACTGAAGCTTTCTTT. Its protein product is CASSDENTEAFF.

This chain uses TRBV5-1 with TRBJ2-1; 7 positions match TRBD1. Germline CDR1 reads SGHRS; CDR2 reads YFSETQ. This CDR3 has 15 residues. V trimming: 4 bases; J trimming: 6 bases; junction bases outside the gene matches: 10. The CDR3 sequence: CASSPEGASFNEQFF. In DNA, the CDR3 is TGCGCCAGCAGCCCTGAGGGGGCTTCTTTCAATGAGCAGTTCTTC.

This clone was observed a handful of times. The chain carries TRBV6-5 and TRBJ1-2; D is ambiguous. V lost 6 bases and J lost 8, with 10 bases in between. The germline V gene has CDR1 MNHEY and CDR2 SVGAGI. There are 11 residues in the CDR3. CDR3 DNA: TGTGCCAGCAGGGGGATGGGAGGCTACACCTTC. Its translation: CASRGMGGYTF.

This clone turned up a few times. This specimen includes other DNA sequences encoding the same CDR3. J is TRBJ2-1 and V is TRBV5-4, with D maybe TRBD1 (5 bases). The V and J ends lost 1 base and 6 bases respectively, with 8 bases between them. Germline-derived CDR1 and CDR2 are SGHNT and YYREEE (reference sequence). The CDR3 is 13 residues long. Here the CDR3 reads CASSLQGGNEQFF. Here the CDR3 DNA reads TGTGCCAGCAGCTTGCAGGGCGGCAATGAGCAGTTCTTC.

The chain is built from TRBV9 and TRBJ2-7; 7 bases align to TRBD2. Per germline, CDR1 SGDLS and CDR2 YYNGEE. The CDR3 runs 15 residues. V lost 0 bases to trimming and J lost 7 bases; unmatched junction nucleotides: 10. The chain's CDR3 is CASSVATGDYGEQYF. The CDR3 DNA is TGTGCCAGCAGCGTAGCTACTGGGGACTACGGGGAGCAGTACTTC.

This clone has more than one count but fewer than ten. This rearrangement joins TRBV7-2 to TRBJ1-5; 8 positions agree with TRBD1. Trimming at V came to 4 bases and at J to 7 bases, leaving 3 bases not matched to a gene. CDR1 and CDR2 (germline): SGHTA, FQGNSA. This CDR3 comprises 13 residues. This CDR3 is CASSSDRVQPQHF. CDR3 in DNA: TGTGCCAGCAGCTCGGACAGGGTACAGCCCCAGCATTTT.

This clone occurred a few times. CDR3 amino acids: CASSPRGVNEKLFF. Here the CDR3 DNA reads TGTGCCAGCAGCCCTAGGGGTGTTAATGAAAAACTGTTTTTT. The rearrangement links TRBV4-2 to TRBJ1-4, with a tentative D call TRBD1 (5 bases). Per germline, CDR1 LGHNA and CDR2 YNFKEQ. This CDR3 is 14 amino acids long. Trimming removed 4 bases at V and 4 bases at J, with 10 bases between.